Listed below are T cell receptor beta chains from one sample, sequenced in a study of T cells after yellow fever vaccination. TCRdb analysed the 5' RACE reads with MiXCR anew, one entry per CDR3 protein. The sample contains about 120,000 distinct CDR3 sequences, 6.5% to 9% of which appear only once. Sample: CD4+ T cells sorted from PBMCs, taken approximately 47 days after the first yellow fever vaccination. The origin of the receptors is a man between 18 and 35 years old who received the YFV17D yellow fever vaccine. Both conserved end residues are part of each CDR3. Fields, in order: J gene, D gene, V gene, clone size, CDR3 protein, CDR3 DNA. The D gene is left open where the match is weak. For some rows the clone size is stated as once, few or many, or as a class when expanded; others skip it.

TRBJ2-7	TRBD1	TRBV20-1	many	CSARLQGESYEQYF	TGCAGTGCTAGACTCCAGGGGGAATCCTACGAGCAGTACTTC
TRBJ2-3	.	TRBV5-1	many	CASSLRLPRGDTQYF	TGCGCCAGCAGCTTGAGACTACCCCGCGGGGATACGCAGTATTTT
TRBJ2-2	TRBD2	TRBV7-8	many	CASEPPWGSGDSNTGELFF	TGTGCCAGCGAACCCCCTTGGGGTAGCGGGGATTCGAACACCGGGGAGCTGTTTTTT
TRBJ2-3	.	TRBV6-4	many	CASSEEGGRGHWDTQYF	TGTGCCAGCAGTGAGGAGGGGGGTCGGGGCCACTGGGATACGCAGTATTTT
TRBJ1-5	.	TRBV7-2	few	CASSLGGSGNQPQHF	TGTGCCAGCAGCTTAGGGGGCTCGGGCAATCAGCCCCAGCATTTT
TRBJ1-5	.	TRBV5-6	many	CASSLLFGDQPQHF	TGTGCCAGCAGCTTGCTTTTCGGGGATCAGCCCCAGCATTTT
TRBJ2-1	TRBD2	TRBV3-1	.	CASCKGFGTSGYNEQFF	TGTGCCTCCTGCAAAGGGTTTGGGACTAGCGGGTACAATGAGCAGTTCTTC
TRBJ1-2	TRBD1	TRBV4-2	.	CASSQGTGEGYGYTF	TGTGCCAGCAGCCAAGGAACAGGGGAAGGCTATGGCTACACCTTC
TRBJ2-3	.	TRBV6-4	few	CASATGFSTDTQYF	TGTGCCAGCGCGACAGGATTTAGCACAGATACGCAGTATTTT
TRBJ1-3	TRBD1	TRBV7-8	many	CASSSIGQGWGNTIYF	TGTGCCAGCAGCTCTATAGGACAGGGGTGGGGAAACACCATATATTTT
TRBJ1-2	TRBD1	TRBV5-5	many	CASSLVFADRGNYGYTF	TGTGCCAGCAGCTTGGTTTTCGCGGACAGGGGAAACTATGGCTACACCTTC
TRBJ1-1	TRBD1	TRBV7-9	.	CASRDRGSTEAFF	TGTGCCAGCAGGGACAGGGGCTCCACTGAAGCTTTCTTT
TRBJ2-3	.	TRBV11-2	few	CASSWNWDTQYF	TGTGCCAGCAGCTGGAATTGGGATACGCAGTATTTT
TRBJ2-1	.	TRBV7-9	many	CADGPVRPYNEQFF	TGTGCCGACGGGCCGGTTCGGCCTTACAATGAGCAGTTCTTC
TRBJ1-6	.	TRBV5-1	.	CASSSGAGGSPLHF	TGCGCCAGCAGCTCGGGGGCAGGAGGTTCACCCCTCCACTTT
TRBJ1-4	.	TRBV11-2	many	CASSLGVVRGLGEKLFF	TGTGCCAGCAGCTTAGGGGTCGTTAGGGGCTTAGGTGAAAAACTGTTTTTT
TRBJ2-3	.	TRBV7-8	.	CASSDGFTDTQYF	TGTGCCAGCAGCGATGGCTTCACAGATACGCAGTATTTT
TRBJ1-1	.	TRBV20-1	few	CSARAGVNTEAFF	TGCAGTGCTAGAGCAGGAGTGAACACTGAAGCTTTCTTT
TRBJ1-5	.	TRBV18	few	CASSPVPIGNQPQHF	TGTGCCAGCTCACCTGTACCTATTGGCAATCAGCCCCAGCATTTT
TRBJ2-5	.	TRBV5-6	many	CASSLSPRGTQYF	TGTGCCAGCAGCTTGTCCCCTCGGGGGACCCAGTACTTC
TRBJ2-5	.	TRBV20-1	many	CSAREAGRGWVTQYF	TGCAGTGCTAGAGAGGCAGGGCGAGGATGGGTGACCCAGTACTTC
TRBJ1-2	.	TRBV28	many	CASSPGYYGYTF	TGTGCCAGCAGTCCCGGATACTATGGCTACACCTTC
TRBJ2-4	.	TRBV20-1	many	CSARDNGQNIQYF	TGCAGTGCTAGAGATAATGGCCAAAACATTCAGTACTTC
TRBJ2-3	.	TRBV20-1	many	CSASFQGSTDTQYF	TGCAGTGCTAGTTTTCAGGGGAGCACAGATACGCAGTATTTT
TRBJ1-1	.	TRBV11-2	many	CASGQGLTEAFF	TGTGCCAGCGGGCAGGGGTTGACTGAAGCTTTCTTT
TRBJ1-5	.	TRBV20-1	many	CSARVQGSQPQHF	TGCAGTGCTAGAGTGCAGGGCAGTCAGCCCCAGCATTTT
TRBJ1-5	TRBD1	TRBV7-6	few	CASSLLHGTGPYSNQPQHF	TGTGCCAGCAGCTTATTACATGGGACAGGACCCTATAGCAATCAGCCCCAGCATTTT
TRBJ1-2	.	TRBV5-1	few	CASSLDAAVGDRGYTF	TGCGCCAGCAGCTTGGATGCCGCCGTGGGAGATCGTGGCTACACCTTC
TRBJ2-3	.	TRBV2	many	CASSVGGRADTQYF	TGTGCCAGCAGTGTTGGTGGCCGCGCAGATACGCAGTATTTT
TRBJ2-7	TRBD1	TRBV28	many	CASSLPGQGIYEQYF	TGTGCCAGCAGTTTGCCCGGACAGGGGATCTACGAGCAGTACTTC
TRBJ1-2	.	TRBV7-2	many	CASSSFQGGYGYTF	TGTGCCAGCAGCTCATTCCAGGGCGGCTATGGCTACACCTTC
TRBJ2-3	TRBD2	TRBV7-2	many	CASSLTSGTDTQYF	TGTGCCAGCAGCTTAACTAGCGGCACAGATACGCAGTATTTT
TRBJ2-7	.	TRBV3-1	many	CASSQDIYEQYF	TGTGCCAGCAGCCAAGACATCTACGAGCAGTACTTC
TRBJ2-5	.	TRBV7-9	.	CASSPGAAWGQETQYF	TGTGCCAGCAGCCCAGGCGCAGCCTGGGGCCAAGAGACCCAGTACTTC
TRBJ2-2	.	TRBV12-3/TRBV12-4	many	CASSLSRAGELFF	TGTGCCAGCAGTTTAAGCCGGGCCGGGGAGCTGTTTTTT
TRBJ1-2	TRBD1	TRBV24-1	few	CATSDFGPPRDRHSGYTF	TGTGCCACCAGTGATTTTGGTCCACCCCGGGACAGACACTCTGGCTACACCTTC
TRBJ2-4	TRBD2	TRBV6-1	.	CASSSTSGGGLAKNIQYF	TGTGCCAGCAGCTCCACTAGCGGGGGGGGACTAGCCAAAAACATTCAGTACTTC
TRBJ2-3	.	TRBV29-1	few	CSVGLGAWADTQYF	TGCAGCGTTGGCCTCGGAGCATGGGCAGATACGCAGTATTTT
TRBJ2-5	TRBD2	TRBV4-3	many	CASSQGSTGGSETQYF	TGCGCCAGCAGCCAAGGGTCAACGGGGGGATCCGAGACCCAGTACTTC
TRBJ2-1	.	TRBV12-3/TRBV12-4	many	CASSPDGRYNEQFF	TGTGCCAGCAGTCCGGACGGGCGATACAATGAGCAGTTCTTC
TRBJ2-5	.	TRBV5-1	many	CASSLVPDQETQYF	TGCGCCAGCAGCTTGGTCCCGGATCAAGAGACCCAGTACTTC
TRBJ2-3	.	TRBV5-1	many	CASSLPSGPGTDTQYF	TGCGCCAGCAGCCTCCCCTCCGGACCAGGGACCGATACGCAGTATTTT
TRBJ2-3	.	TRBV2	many	CASSETRENTQYF	TGTGCCAGCAGTGAAACGCGCGAGAATACGCAGTATTTT
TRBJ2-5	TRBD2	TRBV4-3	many	CASSQKLAGGRPTQYF	TGCGCCAGCAGCCAAAAACTAGCGGGGGGGCGACCGACCCAGTACTTC
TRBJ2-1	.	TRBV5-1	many	CASSLGTGTSRNEQFF	TGCGCCAGCAGCTTGGGAACCGGGACTTCCAGAAATGAGCAGTTCTTC
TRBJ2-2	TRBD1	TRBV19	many	CASTPGTGGGTGELFF	TGTGCCAGTACCCCCGGGACAGGGGGCGGCACCGGGGAGCTGTTTTTT
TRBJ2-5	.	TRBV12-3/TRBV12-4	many	CASSKETQYF	TGTGCCAGCAGTAAAGAGACCCAGTACTTC
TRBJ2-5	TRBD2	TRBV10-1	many	CASSEGGEGETQYF	TGCGCCAGCAGTGAGGGAGGGGAGGGGGAGACCCAGTACTTC
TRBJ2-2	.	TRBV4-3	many	CASSQESAATGELFF	TGCGCCAGCAGCCAAGAATCCGCTGCCACCGGGGAGCTGTTTTTT
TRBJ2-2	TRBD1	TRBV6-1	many	CASRSQGVVTGELFF	TGTGCCAGCAGGTCACAGGGGGTTGTCACCGGGGAGCTGTTTTTT
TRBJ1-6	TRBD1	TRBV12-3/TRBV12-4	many	CASRPGQYNSPLHF	TGTGCCAGCAGACCGGGACAGTATAATTCACCCCTCCACTTT
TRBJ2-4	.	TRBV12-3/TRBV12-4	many	CASSLLGLAKNIQYF	TGTGCCAGCAGTCTTCTGGGGTTAGCCAAAAACATTCAGTACTTC
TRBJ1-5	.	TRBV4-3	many	CASSQDFSYSNQPQHF	TGCGCCAGCAGCCAAGATTTTAGTTATAGCAATCAGCCCCAGCATTTT